The 3 T cell receptor beta chains listed next were all sequenced from one sample in a study of human T cells and chemical hapten exposure. As for time point: patch test 2, 6 weeks after DPC sensitization. The treatment was: therapeutic diphenylcyclopropenone sensitization with weekly scalp DPC. One entry per CDR3 protein, called by TCRdb with MiXCR from the RACE reads. Here the sample spans 110,000 to 150,000 distinct CDR3 sequences, approximately 10% being singletons. Here the sequenced sample was whole blood, taken in connection with sensitization to the hapten diphenylcyclopropenone (DPC). These receptor sequences come from a woman between 50 and 59 years old with alopecia areata. Some clones in this sample may be carry-over from other donors' samples.

The chain is built from TRBV2 and TRBJ1-5; D is unresolved. V dropped 3 bases and J dropped 0 bases, with 12 bases sitting between them. From germline, CDR1 is SNHLY and CDR2 FYNNEI. The CDR3 spans 16 residues. DNA for the CDR3: TGTGCCAGCAGTGAGTTGTGGAGTAGTAGCAATCAGCCCCAGCATTTT. Amino acid sequence: CASSELWSSSNQPQHF.

This clonotype was counted many times. The rearrangement joins TRBV7-9 to TRBJ1-4; TRBD1 aligns across 10 bases. V shed 3 bases, J shed 3 bases, and the junction held 1 base outside the gene matches. Germline V gives CDR1 SEHNR, CDR2 FQNEAQ (reference sequence). There are 15 residues in the CDR3. CDR3 sequence reads: CASSFGQGANEKLFF. CDR3 DNA sequence: TGTGCCAGCAGCTTCGGACAGGGGGCTAATGAAAAACTGTTTTTT. The entire variable domain, with the rest obtained from reference TRBV7-9 and TRBJ1-4, is as follows: DTGVSQNPRHKITKRGQNVTFRCDPISEHNRLYWYRQTLGQGPEFLTYFQNEAQLEKSRLLSDRFSAERPKGSFSTLEIQRTEQGDSAMYLCASSFGQGANEKLFFGSGTQLSVL.

This clonotype was counted only a few times. The chain couples TRBV29-1 to TRBJ1-5; tentatively, D is TRBD1 (6 bases). The CDR3 loop spans 12 amino acids. Germline CDR1 and CDR2: SQVTM and ANQGSEA. V lost 6 bases and J 4 bases, leaving 10 bases between the germline ends. CDR3 in amino acids: CSVTGLNQPQHF. In DNA, the CDR3 is TGCAGCGTAACAGGGCTTAATCAGCCCCAGCATTTT.